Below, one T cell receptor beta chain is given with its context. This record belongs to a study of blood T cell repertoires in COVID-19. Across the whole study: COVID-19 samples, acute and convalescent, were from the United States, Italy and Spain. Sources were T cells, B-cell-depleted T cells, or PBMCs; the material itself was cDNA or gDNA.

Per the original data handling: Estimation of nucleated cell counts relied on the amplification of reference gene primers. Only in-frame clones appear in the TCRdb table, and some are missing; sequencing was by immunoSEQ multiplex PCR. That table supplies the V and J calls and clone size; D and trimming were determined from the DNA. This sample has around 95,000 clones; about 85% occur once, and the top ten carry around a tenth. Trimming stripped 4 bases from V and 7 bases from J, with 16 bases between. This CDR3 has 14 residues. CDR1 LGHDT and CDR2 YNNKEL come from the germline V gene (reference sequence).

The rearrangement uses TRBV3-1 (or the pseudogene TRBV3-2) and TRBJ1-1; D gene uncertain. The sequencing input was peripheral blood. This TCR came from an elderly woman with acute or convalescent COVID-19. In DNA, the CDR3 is TGTGCCAGCAGCCCCCCCGGGAAAAGGTATGAAGCTTTCTTT. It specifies CASSPPGKRYEAFF.